This T cell receptor beta chain appears in the sequencing data of a study of PD-1 blockade in classical Hodgkin lymphoma. Regarding the study as a whole: Newly diagnosed and completely responding patients shared comparable baseline diversity. Patients starting nivolumab less than 1 year after ASCT had lower diversity and were excluded from later analyses.

As regards this clone: Its antigen remains unidentified.

All patients relapsed after autologous stem cell transplantation, and brentuximab vedotin exposure varied. The CDR3 totals 14 residues. Germline V gene sequence: CDR1 KGHSH, CDR2 LQKENI. Trimming took off 3 bases at V and 3 bases at J, with 10 bases between the two ends. Clones were read by immunoSEQ multiplex PCR, and TCRdb kept only the in-frame ones, dropping some. The data contain under 110,000 clones, roughly 91% of them singletons. The sample consisted of peripheral blood mononuclear cells (PBMCs), taken before the second cycle of nivolumab. The chain couples TRBV18 to TRBJ2-3; tentatively, D is TRBD2 (6 bases). This receptor was obtained from a human donor with classical Hodgkin lymphoma. CDR3 residues: CASSPTRGTDTQYF. Written as DNA, the CDR3 is TGTGCCAGCTCACCGACCCGGGGGACAGATACGCAGTATTTT.